These 29 T cell receptor beta chains came from one sample sequenced in a study of shared clonotypes between healthy human individuals. Generated by immunoSEQ multiplex PCR, the TCRdb table keeps only in-frame clones and is missing some. The sample includes 950,000 to 1,200,000 clones, 70% to 85% of them seen just once. Sequencing was performed on memory CD4+ T cells from PBMCs. As for subset: CD45RA-negative fraction. Receptors were obtained from a man aged 18 to 30 in good health. Some clones in this sample may be carry-over from other donors' samples.

Concerning this clone itself: In the same sample, other DNA sequences code for this CDR3. The chain is built from TRBV27 and TRBJ2-2; D assignment may be TRBD1 or TRBD2 (5 bases each). With 6 bases removed from V and 0 bases from J, the gap between germline ends came to 8 bases. The CDR3 has 14 residues. Germline CDR1 reads MNHEY; CDR2 reads SMNVEV (reference sequence). CDR3 region: CASREGPNTGELFF. In DNA, the CDR3 is TGTGCCAGCAGAGAGGGACCGAACACCGGGGAGCTGTTTTTT.

The chain recombines TRBV13 with TRBJ1-1, with 7 bases lining up with TRBD1. After removal of 2 bases from V and 0 bases from J, the junction contained 6 bases not matched to a gene. Germline V CDR1 and CDR2: PRHDT, FYEKMQ (reference sequence). The CDR3 contains 16 residues. This CDR3 reads CASSLQQGWVNTEAFF. The CDR3 DNA reads TGTGCCAGCAGCTTACAACAGGGGTGGGTGAACACTGAAGCTTTCTTT.

The V call is TRBV5-5, the J call TRBJ1-2; no reliable D call. V lost 0 bases and J 8 bases, leaving 11 bases between the germline ends. The germline V gene has CDR1 SGHKS and CDR2 YYEKEE (reference sequence). This CDR3 is built from 13 residues. CDR3 in amino acids: CASSLAAQPGYTF. The CDR3, as DNA: TGTGCCAGCAGCTTGGCCGCTCAGCCAGGCTACACCTTC.

Concerning this clone: The same CDR3 arises from other DNA sequences in this sample as well. The chain is built from TRBV5-1 and TRBJ2-1, with D maybe TRBD2 (6 bases). The CDR3 has 15 residues. V was pared by 1 base and J by 0 bases, with 8 bases between. CDR1 SGHRS and CDR2 YFSETQ come from the germline V gene. The CDR3 loop is CASSLLGSSYNEQFF. The CDR3 nucleotides are TGCGCCAGCAGCTTGCTCGGGAGCTCCTACAATGAGCAGTTCTTC. Combining the CDR3 with reference TRBV5-1 and TRBJ2-1 gives the whole variable domain KAGVTQTPRYLIKTRGQQVTLSCSPISGHRSVSWYQQTPGQGLQFLFEYFSETQRNKGNFPGRFSGRQFSNSRSEMNVSTLELGDSALYLCASSLLGSSYNEQFFGPGTRLTVL.

The J gene is TRBJ2-4, the V gene TRBV10-3; D is uncertain. The CDR3 has 12 amino acids. CDR1 is ENHRY and CDR2 is SYGVKD in the germline V gene. The ends were cut back, 3 bases at V and 9 bases at J, with 9 bases in the middle. CDR3 nucleotides: TGTGCCATCAGTGATCTCGACGGCATTCAGTACTTC. Protein: CAISDLDGIQYF.

This clone was detected a few times. V usage is TRBV28 and J usage is TRBJ1-1; TRBD1 matches at 8 bases. From germline, CDR1 is MDHEN and CDR2 SYDVKM. The length of the CDR3 is 16 residues. The ends lost 7 bases at V and 1 base at J; junction bases unmatched: 11. This CDR3 reads CASTNPDRAPNTEAFF. CDR3 DNA sequence: TGTGCCAGCACCAATCCGGACAGGGCTCCGAACACTGAAGCTTTCTTT.

The chain uses TRBV5-1 and TRBJ2-1, with a possible D match to TRBD1 (6 bases). V was trimmed by 0 bases and J by 8 bases, leaving 12 bases between them. The CDR3 spans 14 residues. Germline V CDR1 and CDR2: SGHRS, YFSETQ. This CDR3 reads CASSLAPQGDEQFF. CDR3 sequence (DNA): TGCGCCAGCAGCTTGGCCCCACAGGGCGATGAGCAGTTCTTC.

Comments on this clone: Other nucleotide sequences in the sample specify the same CDR3. The chain employs TRBV6-1 and TRBJ2-5; TRBD1 agrees at 8 bases. V was pared by 3 bases and J by 5 bases, with 5 bases of the junction left unmatched. The CDR3 is 14 residues long. Germline loops: CDR1 MNHNS, CDR2 SASEGT. The CDR3 DNA reads TGTGCCAGCAGTGAGGACAGGGTTCGGGAGACCCAGTACTTC. Its protein is CASSEDRVRETQYF.

This chain uses TRBV28 with TRBJ2-2; D not certain. CDR1 is MDHEN, CDR2 SYDVKM, per germline. The CDR3 length is 12 residues. With 4 bases removed from V and 4 bases from J, the gap between germline ends came to 4 bases. The CDR3 sequence: CASSSSTGELFF. CDR3 in DNA: TGTGCCAGCAGTTCGTCCACCGGGGAGCTGTTTTTT.

The chain carries TRBV9 and TRBJ1-3; D perhaps matches TRBD1 (5 bases). Trimming pared 2 bases from V and 3 bases from J, leaving 12 bases between. The CDR3 length is 15 residues. CDR1 and CDR2 (germline): SGDLS, YYNGEE. CDR3 loop: CASSVQGPGGNTIYF. CDR3 bases: TGTGCCAGCAGCGTCCAGGGCCCGGGTGGAAACACCATATATTTT.

J is TRBJ1-5 and V is TRBV4-2; 7 positions agree with TRBD1. Germline V gene sequence: CDR1 LGHNA, CDR2 YNFKEQ. The junction had 8 bases not matched to a gene; V was cut back by 0 bases and J by 6 bases. The CDR3 length is 16 residues. CDR3 sequence (DNA): TGTGCCAGCAGCCAAGATTTCCGGACAGGTGCTCAGCCCCAGCATTTT. It codes for CASSQDFRTGAQPQHF.

The CDR3 coding sequence is TGTGCCAGCAGCCTAAGTACAGGGTTCGAGCAGTACTTC. The encoded protein is CASSLSTGFEQYF. The V gene is TRBV7-2, the J gene TRBJ2-7; weak D call: TRBD1 (6 bases). V lost 5 bases and J 6 bases, leaving 14 bases between the germline ends. Germline V gene data show CDR1 as SGHTA and CDR2 as FQGNSA. This CDR3 spans 13 amino acids.

This clone was detected only a few times. The same CDR3 can be traced to other DNA sequences in this sample. This sequence joins TRBV5-1 and TRBJ2-3; D is uncertain. The CDR3 is 15 residues long. From germline, CDR1 is SGHRS and CDR2 YFSETQ. Trimming took 0 bases from V and 3 from J, leaving 11 bases between them. CDR3 protein: CASSLAGQVTDTQYF. The CDR3 DNA is TGCGCCAGCAGCTTGGCCGGGCAGGTGACAGATACGCAGTATTTT.

This chain uses TRBV6-1 with TRBJ1-5, with D hard to call. The CDR3 consists of 12 residues. Trimming left V 6 bases short and J 2 bases short, with 5 bases between. Germline V gene sequence: CDR1 MNHNS, CDR2 SASEGT. CDR3 loop: CASRLGNQPQHF. The CDR3 DNA follows: TGTGCCAGCAGGCTCGGCAATCAGCCCCAGCATTTT.

CDR3 DNA: TGCGCCAGCAGCTTGGATACAGGGAACACCGGGGAGCTGTTTTTT. Its translation is CASSLDTGNTGELFF. The chain is built from TRBV5-1 and TRBJ2-2, with D possibly matching TRBD1 (5 bases). The CDR3 totals 15 residues. Trimming took off 0 bases at V and 1 base at J, with 7 bases between the two ends. Germline lookup yields CDR1 SGHRS and CDR2 YFSETQ.

Worth noting for this clone: At the DNA level, this CDR3 is encoded by other sequences in the same sample as well. The rearrangement uses TRBV6-5 and TRBJ2-1, with D possibly being TRBD2 (6 bases). Germline V gene data show CDR1 as MNHEY and CDR2 as SVGAGI. The CDR3 has 16 amino acids. V was pared by 4 bases and J by 0 bases, with 13 bases between. The CDR3 coding sequence is TGTGCCAGCAGTTCCTTGGCGGGAAGCTCCTACAATGAGCAGTTCTTC. As protein: CASSSLAGSSYNEQFF.

The chain uses TRBV28 and TRBJ2-3, with 11 bases that match TRBD2. The CDR3 sequence is 16 residues long. The germline V gene encodes CDR1 MDHEN and CDR2 SYDVKM. J was trimmed by 2 bases and V by 5 bases; bases with no gene match: 6. The CDR3 protein is CASSLGTSGLTDTQYF. CDR3 DNA sequence: TGTGCCAGCAGTCTGGGGACTAGCGGCCTCACAGATACGCAGTATTTT.

This rearrangement joins TRBV19 to TRBJ2-7, with D perhaps TRBD1 (5 bases). The germline gives CDR1 LNHDA, CDR2 SQIVND (reference sequence). Deletions cut 5 bases from V and 7 bases from J, with 18 bases between. The CDR3 length is 14 residues. The CDR3 DNA reads TGTGCCAGTAGTGGAACAGGCCGGGCCGGGGAGCAGTACTTC. Translated, it gives CASSGTGRAGEQYF.

For this clone: Additional DNA sequences in this sample encode the identical CDR3. The chain carries TRBV28 and TRBJ2-7; no clear D. CDR1 is MDHEN, CDR2 SYDVKM, per germline. Trimming cost V 3 bases and J 2 bases, with 5 bases left between them. The CDR3 extends over 12 amino acids. CDR3 loop: CASSFRTYEQYF. CDR3 sequence (DNA): TGTGCCAGCAGTTTCAGAACCTACGAGCAGTACTTC.

The chain carries TRBV11-2 and TRBJ1-3; no definite D call. The V and J ends lost 5 bases and 4 bases respectively, with 21 bases between them. There are 17 residues in the CDR3. Germline CDR1 SGHAT, CDR2 FQNNGV. The CDR3 here is CASSPLERGLSGNTIYF. DNA of the CDR3: TGTGCCAGCAGCCCCCTTGAACGGGGTTTATCCGGAAACACCATATATTTT.

The CDR3, as DNA: TGCGCCAGCAGCTCCTTTGATGGGGCAGTGAACACTGAAGCTTTCTTT. This translates into CASSSFDGAVNTEAFF. This chain joins TRBV5-1 and TRBJ1-1; a weak D match, TRBD1 (5 bases). Germline CDR1 and CDR2: SGHRS and YFSETQ. V was shortened by 3 bases and J by 0 bases, with 15 bases between the two germline ends. The CDR3 sequence is 16 residues long.

The gene calls are TRBV9 and TRBJ1-3, with TRBD1 matching over 8 bases. Trimming removed 0 bases from V and 2 bases from J; junction bases left unmatched: 10. CDR1 is SGDLS and CDR2 is YYNGEE in the germline V gene. The CDR3 spans 18 residues. The CDR3, as DNA: TGTGCCAGCAGCGTAGGCGGACAGGGTTCAACGACTGGAAACACCATATATTTT. Translated, it gives CASSVGGQGSTTGNTIYF.

The rearrangement joins TRBV6-1 to TRBJ2-5, with TRBD1 identical over 8 bases. This CDR3 region has 15 residues. V gave up 6 bases and J gave up 1 base; unmatched junction bases: 7. Germline V CDR1 and CDR2: MNHNS, SASEGT. The CDR3 nucleotides read TGTGCCAGCAGGGGGACAGGAAAGGGCCAAGAGACCCAGTACTTC. Translating it yields CASRGTGKGQETQYF.

As for this clone: This sample includes further DNA sequences coding for the same CDR3. Here the CDR3 reads CASSLGLAGGNEQFF. CDR3 nucleotide sequence: TGCGCCAGCAGCTTGGGGCTAGCGGGAGGTAATGAGCAGTTCTTC. The chain couples TRBV5-1 to TRBJ2-1, with TRBD2 identical over 11 bases. CDR3 length equals 15 residues. Unmatched junction bases numbered 3, after V lost 0 bases and J lost 7 bases. Germline V gene lookup returns CDR1 SGHRS and CDR2 YFSETQ.

This sequence joins TRBV7-8 and TRBJ2-7; D might be TRBD1 (6 bases). Germline V lookup: CDR1 SGHVS, CDR2 FQNEAQ. The V and J ends lost 4 bases and 4 bases respectively, with 17 bases between them. The length of the CDR3 is 15 residues. The CDR3 bases are TGTGCCAGCAGCTCCGAGGGGGACCGAAGATACGAGCAGTACTTC. Amino acid sequence: CASSSEGDRRYEQYF.

The rearrangement links TRBV5-4 to TRBJ2-3, with D perhaps given as TRBD1 or TRBD2 (5 bases each). Germline CDR1 and CDR2: SGHNT and YYREEE (reference sequence). The CDR3 is made up of 14 amino acids. Trimming took 4 bases from V and 1 from J, leaving 10 bases between them. The CDR3 nucleotides are TGTGCCAGCAGCCACCGGGACGGCACAGATACGCAGTATTTT. This encodes CASSHRDGTDTQYF.

The chain carries TRBV7-2 and TRBJ1-6, with D perhaps matching TRBD1 (5 bases). There are 16 residues in the CDR3. Germline lookup yields CDR1 SGHTA and CDR2 FQGNSA. V was cut by 5 bases and J by 9 bases, with 20 bases left in between. CDR3 sequence: CASSPRAGMVSSPLHF. DNA of the CDR3: TGTGCCAGCAGCCCCCGAGCAGGGATGGTCAGTTCACCCCTCCACTTT.

This chain connects TRBV20-1 to TRBJ1-2; D gene ambiguous. Germline V CDR1 and CDR2: DFQATT, SNEGSKA (reference sequence). The CDR3 runs 11 residues. The ends were cut back, 8 bases at V and 5 bases at J, with 12 bases in the middle. As DNA, the CDR3 is TGCAGTCCTCTCACCTCATATGGCTACACCTTC. Amino acid sequence: CSPLTSYGYTF.

This chain links TRBV6-6 with TRBJ2-7; TRBD1 might be the D (6 bases). The CDR3 extends over 14 amino acids. CDR1 is MNHNY and CDR2 is SVGAGI in the germline V gene (reference sequence). V was pared by 6 bases and J by 0 bases, with 12 bases between. CDR3 protein: CASSRTGSSYEQYF. In nucleotides, the CDR3 is TGTGCCAGCAGCCGAACAGGGAGCTCCTACGAGCAGTACTTC.